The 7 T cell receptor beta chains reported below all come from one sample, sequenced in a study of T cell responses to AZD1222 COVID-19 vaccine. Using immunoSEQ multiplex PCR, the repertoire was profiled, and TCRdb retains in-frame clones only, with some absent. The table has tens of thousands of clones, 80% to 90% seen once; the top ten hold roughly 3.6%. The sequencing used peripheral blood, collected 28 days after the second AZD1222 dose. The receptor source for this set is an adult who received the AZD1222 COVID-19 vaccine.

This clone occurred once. This CDR3 reads CASSLGQGNRDNSPLHF. In DNA, the CDR3 is TGCGCCAGCAGCCTGGGACAGGGTAATCGCGATAATTCACCCCTCCACTTT. The chain employs TRBV4-1 and TRBJ1-6, with 9 positions matching TRBD1. The V and J ends lost 4 bases and 5 bases, in that order; junction bases with no gene match: 9. The germline V gene has CDR1 MGHRA and CDR2 YSYEKL. The CDR3 is made up of 17 amino acids.

CDR3 sequence (DNA): TGTGCCAGCAGCGTGCGACAGGGGGCGATTACTGAAGCTTTCTTT. Amino acid sequence: CASSVRQGAITEAFF. V gene TRBV9 combines with J gene TRBJ1-1; 10 positions agree with TRBD1. The CDR3 loop spans 15 amino acids. V was clipped by 2 bases and J by 5 bases; unmatched bases: 6. CDR1 SGDLS and CDR2 YYNGEE come from the germline V gene. Combining the CDR3 with reference TRBV9 and TRBJ1-1 gives the whole variable domain DSGVTQTPKHLITATGQRVTLRCSPRSGDLSVYWYQQSLDQGLQFLIQYYNGEERAKGNILERFSAQQFPDLHSELNLSSLELGDSALYFCASSVRQGAITEAFFGQGTRLTVV.

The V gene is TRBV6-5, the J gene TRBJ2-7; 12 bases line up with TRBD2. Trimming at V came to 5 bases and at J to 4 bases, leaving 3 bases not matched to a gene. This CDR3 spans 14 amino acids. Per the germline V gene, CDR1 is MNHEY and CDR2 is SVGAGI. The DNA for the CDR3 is TGTGCCAGCAGTCCGGGACTAGCGGGTTACGAGCAGTACTTC. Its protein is CASSPGLAGYEQYF.

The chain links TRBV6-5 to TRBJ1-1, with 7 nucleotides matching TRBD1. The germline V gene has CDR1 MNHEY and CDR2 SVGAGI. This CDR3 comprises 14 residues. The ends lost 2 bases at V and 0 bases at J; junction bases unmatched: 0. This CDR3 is CASSYDRVNTEAFF. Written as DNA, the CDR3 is TGTGCCAGCAGTTACGACAGGGTGAACACTGAAGCTTTCTTT.

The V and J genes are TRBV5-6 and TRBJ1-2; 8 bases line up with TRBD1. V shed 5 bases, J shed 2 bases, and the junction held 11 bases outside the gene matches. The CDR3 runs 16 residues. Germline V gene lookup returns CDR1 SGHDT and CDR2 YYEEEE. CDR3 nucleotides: TGTGCCAGCAGGGGGGGGACAGGAGGTTCAAACTATGGCTACACCTTC. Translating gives CASRGGTGGSNYGYTF.

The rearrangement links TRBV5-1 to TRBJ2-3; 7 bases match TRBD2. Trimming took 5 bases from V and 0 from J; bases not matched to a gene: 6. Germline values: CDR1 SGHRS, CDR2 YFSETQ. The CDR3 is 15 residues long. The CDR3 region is CASSPAGESTDTQYF. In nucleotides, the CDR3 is TGCGCCAGCAGTCCGGCGGGGGAAAGCACAGATACGCAGTATTTT.

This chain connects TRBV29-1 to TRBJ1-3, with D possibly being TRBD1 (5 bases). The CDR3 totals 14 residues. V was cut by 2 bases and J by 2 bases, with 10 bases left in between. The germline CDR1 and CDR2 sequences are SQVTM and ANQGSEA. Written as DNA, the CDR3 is TGCAGCGTTGAAAGGGGAAGGGCTGGAAACACCATATATTTT. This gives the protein CSVERGRAGNTIYF.